The present T cell receptor beta chain was sequenced within a study of CD8+ T cells in alopecia areata. General study findings and limits: Among the 100 top clones, expanded CD8+ clones, like scalp clonality, were significantly decreased by tofacitinib. Greater clonality was observed in lesional scalp samples, especially alopecia totalis/universalis, versus normal scalp.

As regards this clone: Its antigen remains unknown.

RNA extraction was followed by reverse transcription into cDNA, which acted as the sequencing template. Sequencing was performed with immunoSEQ multiplex PCR; in TCRdb, only in-frame clones are kept and a portion is missing. Here the sample spans roughly 200,000 clones, approximately 45% being singletons. The treatment was: oral pan-JAK inhibitor, 5-10 mg twice daily. Sorting from PBMCs produced CD4+ and CD8+ T cells. The clonotype comes from a human donor with alopecia areata. This specimen consisted of CD4+ T cells sorted from blood, obtained at roughly week 38, from a patient treated with tofacitinib.

The CDR3 region has the DNA TGTGCCAGCAGACTCGACACCTACGAGCAGTACTTC. Translating gives CASRLDTYEQYF. This sequence joins TRBV28 and TRBJ2-7; no reliable D call. The germline V and J ends were trimmed by 6 bases and 2 bases, with 8 bases remaining between them. CDR1 MDHEN and CDR2 SYDVKM come from the germline V gene. The CDR3 consists of 12 residues. The whole variable domain, filled in from reference TRBV28 and TRBJ2-7, reads DVKVTQSSRYLVKRTGEKVFLECVQDMDHENMFWYRQDPGLGLRLIYFSYDVKMKEKGDIPEGYSVSREKKERFSLILESASTNQTSMYLCASRLDTYEQYFGPGTRLTVT.